This TCR beta chain was found in a study of T-cell memory formation after mild COVID-19 (dated by TCRdb to the early 2020s). Study-level background: TCR sequence clusters from the two donors were found to be largely donor specific. T-cell clones expanding and contracting after mild COVID-19 in a couple of donors were tracked by longitudinal TCRalpha and TCRbeta repertoire sequencing. The cohort was made up of two young adult volunteers, one female and one male, who were previously healthy. The full study reports these points: From day 15 to 85, contracting clones showed balanced CD4/CD8 phenotypes, whereas a second wave of clones that expanded from day 15 to 37 leaned towards CD4+. Only two mild cases were covered by the study, and larger cohorts that include severe cases with pre-infection samples were considered necessary. Whether the second-wave clones peaking on day 37 were SARS-CoV-2 specific was not confirmed. Contracting CD4+ clones turned up mainly in the CM and EM memory subsets, whereas EMRA was where CD8+ clones were enriched. Some responding clones were detected in pre-infection memory, which suggested that pre-existing cross-reactive memory T cells had joined the SARS-CoV-2 response.

Points on this clonotype: No antigen is known for it. One base away there is no much larger clone; base qualities are not given.

The CDR3, from cysteine to phenylalanine, totals 15 residues. Of all the DNA, just the CDR3 is kept, 45 bases in frame from base 1. V is reduced by 0 bases and J by 5 bases, leaving a spacing of 14 bases between them. Via the germline V gene (reference sequence), CDR1 is SGHKS and CDR2 YYEKEE. The instrument given in TCRdb is Illumina NovaSeq 6000. Using 5'RACE with constant-segment primers, TCRalpha and TCRbeta cDNA libraries were constructed, with sample barcodes and unique molecular identifiers added in the process. Trizol reagent was used to extract RNA from every sample. Amplification of the libraries took two PCR steps, and the second step added a second sample barcode plus Illumina TruSeq adapters. Sequencing of libraries was performed on an Illumina NovaSeq with 2 x 150 bp paired-end reads. Per the original workflow: Reads were demultiplexed and collapsed into UMI-guided consensus sequences with migec v1.2.7. Using mixcr v2.1.11, UMI consensuses were aligned to TRA and TRB V and J templates and then assembled into clonotypes. Clonotypes were classified as expanded or contracted when called significant by both edgeR and NoisET, with noise models trained on biological replicates. edgeR calls used a false discovery rate-adjusted p below 0.01 and a log2 fold-change threshold of 1. PCA with hierarchical clustering of max-normalized trajectories of the 1000 most abundant clonotypes was used as exploratory dynamics analysis. Separately sequenced CD4+ and CD8+ repertoires were used to assign the CD4 or CD8 phenotype of responding clones. TCRdb applied fastp at Q25 and MiXCR to the public reads, then kept only in-frame beta chains. One record per CDR3 amino acid sequence lists the most common genes and DNA. For this entry, the V and J calls and clone size follow TCRdb and not the study's own pipeline. The sample table lists under 70,000 distinct CDR3 sequences, 9.3% of them with a count of one. The top ten clonotypes cover about 1% of the sample.

PBMCs were isolated by Ficoll-Paque density gradient centrifugation. The chain employs TRBV5-5 and TRBJ1-1; confidence is insufficient to name the D gene. The sequence derives from a man in his late teens or twenties who had mild COVID-19 (a few samples of this study predate the infection). The sample titles of this study are shuffled in the database, so cell type and time point are left out; the donor was told from shared clones. Sequencing was performed on PBMCs or a T cell subset sorted from them (not recorded which). The DNA is TGTGCCAGCAGCTTGGGGGCGCCCGGTGGTACTGAAGCTTTCTTT. Its product reads: CASSLGAPGGTEAFF.